This TCR beta chain was captured by sequencing in a study of blood T cell repertoires in COVID-19. Sequencing was performed with immunoSEQ multiplex PCR; in TCRdb, only in-frame clones are kept and a portion is missing. The sample has under 300,000 clones, roughly 89% seen once. Each recovered donor of Cohort 3 presented with two negative PCRs, clearance, or symptom resolution. CDR1 is SNHLY and CDR2 is FYNNEI in the germline V gene. The CDR3 is 14 amino acids. Trimming pared 7 bases from V and 4 bases from J, leaving 16 bases between. The clonotype comes from a man aged 35 to 55 who had recovered from COVID-19. Sequenced sample: PBMCs or T cells enriched from blood (not recorded which). V is TRBV2 and J is TRBJ1-1; the D is unclear. CDR3 in amino acids: CASIGGPDATEAFF. The CDR3 DNA reads TGTGCCAGCATTGGAGGGCCCGACGCCACTGAAGCTTTCTTT.